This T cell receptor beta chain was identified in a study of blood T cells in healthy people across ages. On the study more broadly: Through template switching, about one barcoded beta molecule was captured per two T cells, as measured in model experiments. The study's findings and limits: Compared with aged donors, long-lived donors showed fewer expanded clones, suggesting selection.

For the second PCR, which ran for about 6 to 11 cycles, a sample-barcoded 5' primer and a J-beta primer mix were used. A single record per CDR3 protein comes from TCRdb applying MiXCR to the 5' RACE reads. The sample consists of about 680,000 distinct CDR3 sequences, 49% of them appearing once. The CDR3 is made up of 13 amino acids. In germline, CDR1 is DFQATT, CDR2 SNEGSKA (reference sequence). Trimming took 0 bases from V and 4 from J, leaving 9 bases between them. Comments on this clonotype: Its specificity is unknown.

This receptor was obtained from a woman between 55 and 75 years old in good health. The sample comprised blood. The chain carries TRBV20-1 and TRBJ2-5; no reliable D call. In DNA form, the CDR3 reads TGCAGTGCTAGAGACCACTTGTTAGAGACCCAGTACTTC. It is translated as CSARDHLLETQYF.